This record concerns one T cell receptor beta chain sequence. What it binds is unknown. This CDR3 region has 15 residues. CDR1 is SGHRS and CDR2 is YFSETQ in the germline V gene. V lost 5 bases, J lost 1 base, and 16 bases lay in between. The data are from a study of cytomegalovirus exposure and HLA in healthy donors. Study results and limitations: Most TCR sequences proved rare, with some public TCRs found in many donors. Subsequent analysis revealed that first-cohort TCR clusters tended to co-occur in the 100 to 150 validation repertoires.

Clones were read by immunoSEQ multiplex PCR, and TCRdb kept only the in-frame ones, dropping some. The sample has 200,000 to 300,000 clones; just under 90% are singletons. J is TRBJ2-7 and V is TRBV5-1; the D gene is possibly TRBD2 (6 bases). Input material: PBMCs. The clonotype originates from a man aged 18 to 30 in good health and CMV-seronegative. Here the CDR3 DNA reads TGCGCCAGCAGACAAGGGTGGGGGGTTTCCTACGAGCAGTACTTC. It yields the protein CASRQGWGVSYEQYF.